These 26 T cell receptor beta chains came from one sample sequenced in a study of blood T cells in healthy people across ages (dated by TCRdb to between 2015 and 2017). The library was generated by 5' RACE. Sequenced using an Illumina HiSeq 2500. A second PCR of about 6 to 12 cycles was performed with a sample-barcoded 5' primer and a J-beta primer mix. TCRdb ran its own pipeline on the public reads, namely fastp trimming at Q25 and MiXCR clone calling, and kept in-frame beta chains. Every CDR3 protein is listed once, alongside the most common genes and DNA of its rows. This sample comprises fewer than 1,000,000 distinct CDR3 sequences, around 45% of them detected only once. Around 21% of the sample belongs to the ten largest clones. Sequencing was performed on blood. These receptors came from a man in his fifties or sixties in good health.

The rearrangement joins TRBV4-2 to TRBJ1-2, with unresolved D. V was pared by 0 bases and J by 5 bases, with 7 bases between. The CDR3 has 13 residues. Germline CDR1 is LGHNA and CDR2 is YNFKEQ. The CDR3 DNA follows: TGTGCCAGCAGCCAAGAAGGGCCTTATGGCTACACCTTC. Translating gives CASSQEGPYGYTF.

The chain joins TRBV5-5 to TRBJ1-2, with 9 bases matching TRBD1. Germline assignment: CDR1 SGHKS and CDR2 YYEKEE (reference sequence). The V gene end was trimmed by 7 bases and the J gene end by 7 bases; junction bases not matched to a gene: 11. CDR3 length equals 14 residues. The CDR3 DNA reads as TGTGCCAGCTTGGGCCAACAGGGGGCCGCTGGCTACACCTTC. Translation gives CASLGQQGAAGYTF.

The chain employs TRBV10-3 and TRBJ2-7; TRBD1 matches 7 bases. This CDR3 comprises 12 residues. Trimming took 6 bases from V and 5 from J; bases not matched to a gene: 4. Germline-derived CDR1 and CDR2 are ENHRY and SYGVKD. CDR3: CAIRVTGDEQYF. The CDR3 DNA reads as TGTGCCATCAGGGTAACAGGGGACGAGCAGTACTTC.

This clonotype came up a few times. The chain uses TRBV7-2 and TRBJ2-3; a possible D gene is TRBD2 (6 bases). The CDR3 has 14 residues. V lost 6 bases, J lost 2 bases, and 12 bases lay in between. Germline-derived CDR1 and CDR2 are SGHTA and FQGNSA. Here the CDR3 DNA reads TGTGCCAGCAGGTGGGACTCCTACACAGATACGCAGTATTTT. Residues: CASRWDSYTDTQYF.

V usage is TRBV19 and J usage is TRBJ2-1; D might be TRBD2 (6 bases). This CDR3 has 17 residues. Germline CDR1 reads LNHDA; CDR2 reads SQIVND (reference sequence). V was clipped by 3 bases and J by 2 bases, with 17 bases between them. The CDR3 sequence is CASSMGTGSGTYNEQFF. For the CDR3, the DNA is TGTGCCAGTAGTATGGGGACCGGGAGCGGAACCTACAATGAGCAGTTCTTC.

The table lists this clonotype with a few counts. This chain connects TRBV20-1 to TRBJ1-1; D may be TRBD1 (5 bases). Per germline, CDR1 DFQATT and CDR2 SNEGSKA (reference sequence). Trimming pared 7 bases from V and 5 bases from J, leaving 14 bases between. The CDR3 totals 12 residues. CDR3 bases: TGCAGTGTCGGACACAAGACAACTGAAGCTTTCTTT. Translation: CSVGHKTTEAFF.

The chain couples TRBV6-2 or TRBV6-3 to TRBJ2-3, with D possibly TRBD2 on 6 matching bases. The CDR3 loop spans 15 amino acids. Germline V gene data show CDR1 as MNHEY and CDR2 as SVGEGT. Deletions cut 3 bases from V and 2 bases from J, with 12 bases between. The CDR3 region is CASSYWRGLTDTQYF. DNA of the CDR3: TGTGCCAGCAGTTATTGGCGGGGCCTCACAGATACGCAGTATTTT.

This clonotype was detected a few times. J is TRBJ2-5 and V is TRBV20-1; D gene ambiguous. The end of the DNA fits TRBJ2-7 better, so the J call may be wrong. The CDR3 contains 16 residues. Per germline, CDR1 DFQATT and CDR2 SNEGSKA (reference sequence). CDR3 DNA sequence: TGCAGTGCGCCGAAAAGCCTCAGTGGGTCAGCCTACGAGCAGTACTTC. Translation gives CSAPKSLSGSAYEQYF.

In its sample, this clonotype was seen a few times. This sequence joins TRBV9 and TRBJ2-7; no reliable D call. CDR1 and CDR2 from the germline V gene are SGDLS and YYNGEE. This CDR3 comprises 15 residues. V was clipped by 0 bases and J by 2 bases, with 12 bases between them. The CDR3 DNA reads TGTGCCAGCAGCGTAGATGTGGGTGGGACCTACGAGCAGTACTTC. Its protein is CASSVDVGGTYEQYF. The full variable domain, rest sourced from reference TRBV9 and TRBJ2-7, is DSGVTQTPKHLITATGQRVTLRCSPRSGDLSVYWYQQSLDQGLQFLIQYYNGEERAKGNILERFSAQQFPDLHSELNLSSLELGDSALYFCASSVDVGGTYEQYFGPGTRLTVT.

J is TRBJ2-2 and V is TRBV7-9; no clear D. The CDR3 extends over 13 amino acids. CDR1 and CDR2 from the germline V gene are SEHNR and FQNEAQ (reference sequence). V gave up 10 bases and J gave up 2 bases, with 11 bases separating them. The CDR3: CATRRYNTGELFF. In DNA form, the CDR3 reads TGTGCCACCAGACGGTACAACACCGGGGAGCTGTTTTTT.

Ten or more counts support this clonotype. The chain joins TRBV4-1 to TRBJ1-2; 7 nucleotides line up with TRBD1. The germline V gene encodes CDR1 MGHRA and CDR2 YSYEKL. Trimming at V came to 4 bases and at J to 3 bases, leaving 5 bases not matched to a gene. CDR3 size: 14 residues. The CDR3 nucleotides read TGCGCCAGCAGCCCACAGGGGAAGGACTATGGCTACACCTTC. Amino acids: CASSPQGKDYGYTF.

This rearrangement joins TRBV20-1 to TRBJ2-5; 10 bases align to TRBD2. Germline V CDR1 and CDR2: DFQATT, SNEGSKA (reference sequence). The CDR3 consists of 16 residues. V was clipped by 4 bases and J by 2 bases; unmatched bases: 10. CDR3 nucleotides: TGCAGTGCTAAGTTGTGGGTAGCGGGGGGACAAGAGACCCAGTACTTC. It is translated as CSAKLWVAGGQETQYF.

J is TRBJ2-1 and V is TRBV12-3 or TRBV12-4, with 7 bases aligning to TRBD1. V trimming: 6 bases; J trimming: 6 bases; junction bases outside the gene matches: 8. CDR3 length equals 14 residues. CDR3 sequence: CASSPGQPPNEQFF. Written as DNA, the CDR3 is TGTGCCAGCAGCCCGGGACAGCCCCCCAATGAGCAGTTCTTC.

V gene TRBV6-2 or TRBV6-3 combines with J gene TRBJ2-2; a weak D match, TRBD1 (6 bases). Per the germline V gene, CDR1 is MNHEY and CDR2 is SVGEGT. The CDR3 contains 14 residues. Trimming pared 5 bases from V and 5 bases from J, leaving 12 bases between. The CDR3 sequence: CASSMGARTGELFF. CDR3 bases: TGTGCCAGCAGTATGGGGGCAAGAACCGGGGAGCTGTTTTTT.

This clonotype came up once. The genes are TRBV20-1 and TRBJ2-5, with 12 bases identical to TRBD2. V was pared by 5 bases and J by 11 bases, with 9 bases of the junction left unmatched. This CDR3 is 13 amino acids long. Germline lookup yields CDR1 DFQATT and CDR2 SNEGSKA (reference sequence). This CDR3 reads CSALAGGINEQYF. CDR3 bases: TGCAGTGCTCTAGCGGGGGGGATCAATGAGCAGTACTTC.

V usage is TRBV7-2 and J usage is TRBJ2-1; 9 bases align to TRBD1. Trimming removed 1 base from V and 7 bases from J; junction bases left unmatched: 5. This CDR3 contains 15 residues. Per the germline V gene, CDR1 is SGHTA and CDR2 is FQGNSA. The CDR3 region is CASSLVLDRGNEQFF. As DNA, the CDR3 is TGTGCCAGCAGCTTAGTGTTAGACAGGGGGAATGAGCAGTTCTTC.

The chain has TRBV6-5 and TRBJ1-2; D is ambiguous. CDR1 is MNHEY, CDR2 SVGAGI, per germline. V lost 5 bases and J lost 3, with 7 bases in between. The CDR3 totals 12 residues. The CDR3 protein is CASSTPDYGYTF. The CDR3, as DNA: TGTGCCAGCAGTACCCCAGACTATGGCTACACCTTC.

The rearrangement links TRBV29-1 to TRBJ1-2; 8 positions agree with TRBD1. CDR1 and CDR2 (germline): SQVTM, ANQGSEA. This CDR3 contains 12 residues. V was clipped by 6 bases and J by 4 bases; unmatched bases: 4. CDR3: CSVRQGPYGYTF. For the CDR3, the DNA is TGCAGCGTCAGACAGGGGCCCTATGGCTACACCTTC.

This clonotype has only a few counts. CDR3 amino acids: CATSSSSEQFF. The CDR3 nucleotides are TGTGCCACCAGCAGTTCTAGTGAGCAGTTCTTC. This rearrangement joins TRBV15 to TRBJ2-1; D is unresolved. The CDR3 is 11 amino acids. CDR1 is LNHNV and CDR2 is YYDKDF in the germline V gene (reference sequence). The V end lost 3 bases, the J end lost 9 bases, and 6 bases lay between the germline ends. Full variable domain (outside the CDR3, taken from reference TRBV15 and TRBJ2-1): DAMVIQNPRYQVTQFGKPVTLSCSQTLNHNVMYWYQQKSSQAPKLLFHYYDKDFNNEADTPDNFQSRRPNTSFCFLDIRSPGLGDTAMYLCATSSSSEQFFGPGTRLTVL.

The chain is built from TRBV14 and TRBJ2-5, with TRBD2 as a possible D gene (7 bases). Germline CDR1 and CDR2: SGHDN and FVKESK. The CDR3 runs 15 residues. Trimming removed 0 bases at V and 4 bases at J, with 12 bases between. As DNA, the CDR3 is TGTGCCAGCAGCCAAGAGCGGGGGCTTGTAGAGACCCAGTACTTC. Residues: CASSQERGLVETQYF. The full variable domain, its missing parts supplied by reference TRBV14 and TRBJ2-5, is EAGVTQFPSHSVIEKGQTVTLRCDPISGHDNLYWYRRVMGKEIKFLLHFVKESKQDESGMPNNRFLAERTGGTYSTLKVQPAELEDSGVYFCASSQERGLVETQYFGPGTRLLVL.

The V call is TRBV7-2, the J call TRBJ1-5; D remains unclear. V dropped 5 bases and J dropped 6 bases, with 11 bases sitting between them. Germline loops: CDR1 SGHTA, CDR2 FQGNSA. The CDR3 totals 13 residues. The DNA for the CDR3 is TGTGCCAGCAGCCTGGTGTGGGGTCAGCCCCAGCATTTT. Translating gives CASSLVWGQPQHF.

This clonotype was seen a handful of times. This CDR3 is CAIRGQGFGPQHF. The CDR3 nucleotides read TGTGCCATCCGAGGCCAGGGCTTCGGGCCCCAGCATTTT. The rearrangement links TRBV10-3 to TRBJ1-5, with D possibly TRBD1 on 5 matching bases. Per the germline V gene, CDR1 is ENHRY and CDR2 is SYGVKD. The CDR3 runs to 13 residues. Deletions cut 8 bases from V and 9 bases from J, with 17 bases between.

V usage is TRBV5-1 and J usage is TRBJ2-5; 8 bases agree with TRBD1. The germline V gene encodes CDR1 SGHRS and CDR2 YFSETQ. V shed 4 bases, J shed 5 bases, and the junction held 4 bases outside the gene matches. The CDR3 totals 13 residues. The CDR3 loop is CASSRHRGETQYF. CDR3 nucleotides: TGCGCCAGCAGCAGACACAGGGGGGAGACCCAGTACTTC.

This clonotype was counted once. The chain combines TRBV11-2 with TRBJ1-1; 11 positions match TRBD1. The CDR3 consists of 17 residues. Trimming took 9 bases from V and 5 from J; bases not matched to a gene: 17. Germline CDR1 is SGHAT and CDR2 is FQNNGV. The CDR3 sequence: CARSTRTGGPTGTEAFF. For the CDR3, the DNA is TGTGCCAGAAGCACCCGGACAGGGGGCCCTACGGGGACTGAAGCTTTCTTT.

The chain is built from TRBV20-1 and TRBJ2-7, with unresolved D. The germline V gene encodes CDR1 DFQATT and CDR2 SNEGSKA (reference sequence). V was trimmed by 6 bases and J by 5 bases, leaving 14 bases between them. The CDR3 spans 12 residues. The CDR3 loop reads CSATQMPDEQYF. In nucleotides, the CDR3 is TGCAGTGCGACACAGATGCCTGACGAGCAGTACTTC.

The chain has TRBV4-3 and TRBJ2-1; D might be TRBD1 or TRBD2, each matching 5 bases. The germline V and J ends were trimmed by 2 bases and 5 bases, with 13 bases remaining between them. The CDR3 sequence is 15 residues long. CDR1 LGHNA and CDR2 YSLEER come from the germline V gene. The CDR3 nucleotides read TGCGCCAGCAGCCAATCACGGGACGGCGACAATGAGCAGTTCTTC. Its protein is CASSQSRDGDNEQFF.